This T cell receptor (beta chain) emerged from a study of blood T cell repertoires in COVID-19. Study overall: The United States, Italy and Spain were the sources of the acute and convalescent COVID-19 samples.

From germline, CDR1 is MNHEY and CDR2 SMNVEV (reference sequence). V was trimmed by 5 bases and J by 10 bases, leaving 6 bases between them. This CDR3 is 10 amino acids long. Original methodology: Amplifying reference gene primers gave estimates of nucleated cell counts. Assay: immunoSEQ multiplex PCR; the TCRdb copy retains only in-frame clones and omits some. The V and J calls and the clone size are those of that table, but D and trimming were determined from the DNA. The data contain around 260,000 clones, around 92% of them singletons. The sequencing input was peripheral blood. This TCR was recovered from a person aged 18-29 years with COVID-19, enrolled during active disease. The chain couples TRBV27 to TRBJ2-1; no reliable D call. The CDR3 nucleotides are TGTGCCAGCAGTCTGAGGGAGCAGTTCTTC. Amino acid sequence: CASSLREQFF.